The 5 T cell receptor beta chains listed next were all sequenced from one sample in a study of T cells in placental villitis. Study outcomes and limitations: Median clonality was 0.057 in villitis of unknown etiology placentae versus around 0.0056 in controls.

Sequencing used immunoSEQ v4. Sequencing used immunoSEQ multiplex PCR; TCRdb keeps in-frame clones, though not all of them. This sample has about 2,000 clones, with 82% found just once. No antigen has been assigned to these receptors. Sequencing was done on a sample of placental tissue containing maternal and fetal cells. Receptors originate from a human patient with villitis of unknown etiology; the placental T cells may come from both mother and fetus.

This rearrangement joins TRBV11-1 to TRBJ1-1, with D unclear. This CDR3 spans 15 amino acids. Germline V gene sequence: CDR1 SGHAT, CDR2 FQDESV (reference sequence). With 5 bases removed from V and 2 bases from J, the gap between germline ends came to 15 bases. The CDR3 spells CASSHTGPANTEAFF. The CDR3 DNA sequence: TGTGCCAGCAGCCATACCGGGCCGGCTAACACTGAAGCTTTCTTT.

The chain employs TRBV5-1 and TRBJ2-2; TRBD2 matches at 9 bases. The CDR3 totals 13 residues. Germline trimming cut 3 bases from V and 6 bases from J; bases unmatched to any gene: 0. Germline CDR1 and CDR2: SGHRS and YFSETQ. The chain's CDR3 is CASSWTSAGELFF. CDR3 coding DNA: TGCGCCAGCAGCTGGACTAGCGCCGGGGAGCTGTTTTTT. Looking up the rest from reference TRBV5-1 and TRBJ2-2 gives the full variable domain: KAGVTQTPRYLIKTRGQQVTLSCSPISGHRSVSWYQQTPGQGLQFLFEYFSETQRNKGNFPGRFSGRQFSNSRSEMNVSTLELGDSALYLCASSWTSAGELFFGEGSRLTVL.

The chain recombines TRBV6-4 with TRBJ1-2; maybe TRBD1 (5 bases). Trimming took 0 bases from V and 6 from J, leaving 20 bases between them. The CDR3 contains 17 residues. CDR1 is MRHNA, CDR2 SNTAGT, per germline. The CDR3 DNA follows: TGTGCCAGCAGTGACTCTCATATCGCGGGGGGGAGCAATGGCTACACCTTC. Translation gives CASSDSHIAGGSNGYTF.

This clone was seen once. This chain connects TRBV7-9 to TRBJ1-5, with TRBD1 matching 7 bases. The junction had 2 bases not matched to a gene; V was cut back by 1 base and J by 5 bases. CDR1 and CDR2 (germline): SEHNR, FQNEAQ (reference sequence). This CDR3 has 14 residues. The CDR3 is CASSLGQGDQPQHF. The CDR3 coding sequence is TGTGCCAGCAGCTTAGGACAGGGTGATCAGCCCCAGCATTTT. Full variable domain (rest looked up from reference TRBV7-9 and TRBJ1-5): DTGVSQNPRHKITKRGQNVTFRCDPISEHNRLYWYRQTLGQGPEFLTYFQNEAQLEKSRLLSDRFSAERPKGSFSTLEIQRTEQGDSAMYLCASSLGQGDQPQHFGDGTRLSIL.

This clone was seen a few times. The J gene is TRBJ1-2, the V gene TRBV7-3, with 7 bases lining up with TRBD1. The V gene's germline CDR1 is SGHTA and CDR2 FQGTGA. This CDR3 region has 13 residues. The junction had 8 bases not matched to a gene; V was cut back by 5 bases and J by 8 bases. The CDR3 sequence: CASSRQGMKGYTF. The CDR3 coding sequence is TGTGCCAGCAGCCGACAGGGAATGAAAGGCTACACCTTC.